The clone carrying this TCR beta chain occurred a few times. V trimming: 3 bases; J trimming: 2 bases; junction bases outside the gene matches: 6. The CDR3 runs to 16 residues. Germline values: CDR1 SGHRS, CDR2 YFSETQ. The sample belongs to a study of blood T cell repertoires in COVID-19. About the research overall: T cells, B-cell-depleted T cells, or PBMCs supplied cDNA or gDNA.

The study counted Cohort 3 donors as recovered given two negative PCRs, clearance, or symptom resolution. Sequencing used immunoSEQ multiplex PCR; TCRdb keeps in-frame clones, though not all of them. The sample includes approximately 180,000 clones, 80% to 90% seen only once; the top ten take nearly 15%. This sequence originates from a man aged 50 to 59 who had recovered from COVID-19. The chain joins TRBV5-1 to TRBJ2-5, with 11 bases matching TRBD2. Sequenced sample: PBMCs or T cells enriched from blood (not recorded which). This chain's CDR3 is CASSWTPSGGQETQYF. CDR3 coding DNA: TGCGCCAGCAGCTGGACCCCTAGCGGGGGGCAAGAGACCCAGTACTTC.